The 30 T cell receptor beta chains below were found in one sample sequenced in a study of beta chain features in type 1 diabetes. No antigen has been identified for these receptors. Study results and limitations: In every one of the four CD4+ subsets, TCRB CDR3s were moderately but significantly shorter in Type 1 diabetes patients.

What was sequenced were expressed TCRB transcripts, since all of the isolated RNA had been reverse transcribed. Using immunoSEQ multiplex PCR, the repertoire was profiled, and TCRdb retains in-frame clones only, with some absent. There are more than 150,000 clones in the sample; approximately 8.8% occur only once, and 0.7% lies in the top ten. The source material was central memory CD4+ T cells from blood. These receptor sequences come from a woman younger than 45 with type 1 diabetes.

This clone was observed a few times. The genes are TRBV12-5 and TRBJ1-1, with D tentatively TRBD1 (6 bases). Germline assignment: CDR1 LGHNT and CDR2 FRNRAP. Trimming left V 6 bases short and J 3 bases short, with 17 bases between. CDR3 length: 15 residues. The CDR3 bases are TGTGCTAGTGGACCCGGACAGTCAGGGCACACTGAAGCTTTCTTT. Its protein product is CASGPGQSGHTEAFF.

The table lists this clone with a few counts. The rearrangement uses TRBV20-1 and TRBJ1-2; no clear D. Trimming removed 3 bases from V and 4 bases from J, with 6 bases in between. The CDR3 runs 11 residues. From germline, CDR1 is DFQATT and CDR2 SNEGSKA (reference sequence). The CDR3 region is CSASWSYGYTF. CDR3 nucleotides: TGCAGTGCTAGTTGGAGCTATGGCTACACCTTC.

This clone has a handful of counts. The rearrangement joins TRBV5-1 to TRBJ2-6, with a possible D match to TRBD1 (6 bases). The germline V and J ends were trimmed by 5 bases and 0 bases, with 15 bases remaining between them. Germline values: CDR1 SGHRS, CDR2 YFSETQ. CDR3 length equals 17 residues. The CDR3 region has the DNA TGCGCCAGCAGTCCCTCTCAGGGGAGCTCTGGGGCCAACGTCCTGACTTTC. It translates to CASSPSQGSSGANVLTF.

This clone was picked up a small number of times. This chain uses TRBV28 with TRBJ2-1; maybe TRBD1 (6 bases). V dropped 4 bases and J dropped 0 bases, with 13 bases sitting between them. The CDR3 is 16 amino acids. The germline V gene has CDR1 MDHEN and CDR2 SYDVKM. In nucleotides, the CDR3 is TGTGCCAGCAGTTCCTACAGGGCAGGCTCCTACAATGAGCAGTTCTTC. Protein: CASSSYRAGSYNEQFF.

This clone was seen more than once but under ten times. Here the CDR3 reads CASSVTSSSTDTQYF. CDR3 nucleotides: TGTGCCAGCAGCGTAACTAGCTCTAGCACAGATACGCAGTATTTT. The V gene is TRBV9, the J gene TRBJ2-3; D is possibly TRBD2 (6 bases). In germline, CDR1 is SGDLS, CDR2 YYNGEE. The V end lost 1 base, the J end lost 0 bases, and 9 bases lay between the germline ends. The CDR3 is made up of 15 amino acids.

This clone was picked up a small number of times. The rearrangement links TRBV29-1 to TRBJ1-5, with D maybe TRBD1 (6 bases). CDR1 SQVTM and CDR2 ANQGSEA come from the germline V gene. The length of the CDR3 is 13 residues. The V end was cut by 6 bases, the J end by 3 bases, with 12 bases between. The CDR3: CSVRQAYNQPQHF. CDR3 DNA sequence: TGCAGCGTGAGACAGGCCTACAATCAGCCCCAGCATTTT.

This clone was seen a handful of times. The chain carries TRBV11-1 and TRBJ2-4; 8 nucleotides match TRBD2. The germline gives CDR1 SGHAT, CDR2 FQDESV (reference sequence). The CDR3 sequence is 14 residues long. Losses at the gene ends were 6 bases for V and 4 bases for J; bases not matched to a gene: 5. CDR3 amino acids: CASRPAGVKNIQYF. The CDR3 coding sequence is TGTGCCAGCAGGCCAGCGGGGGTAAAAAACATTCAGTACTTC.

This clone was observed a few times. The J gene is TRBJ1-5, the V gene TRBV18; D remains unclear. The V end was cut by 4 bases, the J end by 7 bases, with 11 bases between. Germline loops: CDR1 KGHSH, CDR2 LQKENI. CDR3 length equals 13 residues. The CDR3 is CASSLRDRQPQHF. The CDR3 nucleotides read TGTGCCAGCTCACTCCGGGATCGCCAGCCCCAGCATTTT.

The chain combines TRBV7-2 with TRBJ2-6; D not resolved. This CDR3 has 16 residues. The germline V gene encodes CDR1 SGHTA and CDR2 FQGNSA. Deletions cut 5 bases from V and 0 bases from J, with 11 bases between. Here the CDR3 reads CASSPRKFSGANVLTF. The CDR3 bases are TGTGCCAGCAGCCCCAGGAAATTCTCTGGGGCCAACGTCCTGACTTTC.

The rearrangement joins TRBV13 to TRBJ2-3; 11 positions match TRBD2. Germline loops: CDR1 PRHDT, CDR2 FYEKMQ (reference sequence). V was pared by 7 bases and J by 1 base, with 4 bases of the junction left unmatched. This CDR3 has 15 residues. The CDR3 reads CASISTSGGTDTQYF. The CDR3 DNA reads as TGTGCCAGCATCTCGACTAGCGGGGGCACAGATACGCAGTATTTT.

This clone has more than one count but fewer than ten. The J gene is TRBJ2-3, the V gene TRBV5-4; D may be TRBD1 (6 bases). The CDR3 totals 16 residues. CDR1 SGHNT and CDR2 YYREEE come from the germline V gene (reference sequence). V dropped 4 bases and J dropped 0 bases, with 15 bases sitting between them. The CDR3 nucleotides read TGTGCCAGCAGCCGCCCAGGGCAGGGGAGCACAGATACGCAGTATTTT. It is translated as CASSRPGQGSTDTQYF. Full variable domain (remainder filled in from reference TRBV5-4 and TRBJ2-3): ETGVTQSPTHLIKTRGQQVTLRCSSQSGHNTVSWYQQALGQGPQFIFQYYREEENGRGNFPPRFSGLQFPNYSSELNVNALELDDSALYLCASSRPGQGSTDTQYFGPGTRLTVL.

The gene calls are TRBV5-1 and TRBJ1-2; D call uncertain. The CDR3 has 16 amino acids. The V end was cut by 4 bases, the J end by 1 base, with 17 bases between. Germline CDR1 reads SGHRS; CDR2 reads YFSETQ. The CDR3 nucleotides are TGCGCCAGCAGCCTCGGGGTCAGTACCCATAACTATGGCTACACCTTC. Amino acids: CASSLGVSTHNYGYTF. Full variable domain (rest looked up from reference TRBV5-1 and TRBJ1-2): KAGVTQTPRYLIKTRGQQVTLSCSPISGHRSVSWYQQTPGQGLQFLFEYFSETQRNKGNFPGRFSGRQFSNSRSEMNVSTLELGDSALYLCASSLGVSTHNYGYTFGSGTRLTVV.

This clone was counted only a few times. The chain couples TRBV4-2 to TRBJ2-7; D ambiguous. The V end was cut by 1 base, the J end by 2 bases, with 6 bases between. CDR1 LGHNA and CDR2 YNFKEQ come from the germline V gene. The CDR3 runs to 13 residues. The CDR3 sequence: CASSQGVAYEQYF. CDR3 nucleotide sequence: TGTGCCAGCAGCCAAGGAGTCGCCTACGAGCAGTACTTC.

V gene TRBV7-9 combines with J gene TRBJ2-4, with 9 bases lining up with TRBD2. Germline lookup yields CDR1 SEHNR and CDR2 FQNEAQ (reference sequence). V trimming: 5 bases; J trimming: 2 bases; junction bases outside the gene matches: 10. The CDR3 runs to 17 residues. CDR3 sequence reads: CASSNSLAGRSKNIQYF. DNA for the CDR3: TGTGCCAGCAGCAATTCCCTAGCGGGACGTTCCAAAAACATTCAGTACTTC.

This chain connects TRBV9 to TRBJ1-1; D is perhaps TRBD1 (5 bases). CDR1 SGDLS and CDR2 YYNGEE come from the germline V gene. The CDR3 covers 15 residues. V lost 4 bases and J lost 4, with 17 bases in between. CDR3 protein: CASSRAQTAGTEAFF. For the CDR3, the DNA is TGTGCCAGCAGCCGGGCCCAGACAGCGGGCACTGAAGCTTTCTTT.

The chain combines TRBV21-1 with TRBJ2-7; the D call in the table, TRBD1, was not verified against the DNA. TRBV21-1 is a recognized pseudogene. This CDR3 spans 14 amino acids. Here the CDR3 reads CASSGQRIRSEQYF. DNA for the CDR3: TGTGCCAGCAGCGGGCAGAGAATTCGGTCCGAGCAGTACTTC.

This clone was seen a few times. V is TRBV30 and J is TRBJ2-4, with D perhaps TRBD1 (5 bases). The CDR3 spans 15 residues. The germline V and J ends were trimmed by 2 bases and 2 bases, with 13 bases remaining between them. Germline CDR1 and CDR2: GTSNPN and SVGIG (reference sequence). CDR3 region: CAWSQLPGSKNIQYF. CDR3 DNA: TGTGCCTGGAGTCAACTCCCAGGGTCCAAAAACATTCAGTACTTC.

Only a few counts were recorded for this clone. This chain links TRBV18 with TRBJ2-7; the match to TRBD2 covers 14 bases. V gave up 3 bases and J gave up 5 bases; unmatched junction bases: 3. The CDR3 length is 15 residues. The germline CDR1 and CDR2 sequences are KGHSH and LQKENI. DNA for the CDR3: TGTGCCAGCTCACCGGGACTAGCGGGAGCAAACGAGCAGTACTTC. Protein sequence: CASSPGLAGANEQYF.

This clone was recorded a few times. The J gene is TRBJ2-6, the V gene TRBV25-1, with D tentatively TRBD2 (6 bases). Germline V gene sequence: CDR1 MGHDK, CDR2 SYGVNS. V was cut by 5 bases and J by 12 bases, with 17 bases left in between. The CDR3 extends over 14 amino acids. The CDR3 bases are TGTGCCAGCAGTCCCAGGGACTGGCGGGGCGTCCTGACTTTC. Its protein is CASSPRDWRGVLTF.

This sequence joins TRBV6-5 and TRBJ2-5; 10 bases are a match to TRBD2. Germline V gene lookup returns CDR1 MNHEY and CDR2 SVGAGI. V lost 3 bases to trimming and J lost 2 bases; unmatched junction nucleotides: 3. The CDR3 has 15 residues. CDR3: CASSYRTSGQETQYF. In DNA form, the CDR3 reads TGTGCCAGCAGTTATAGGACTAGCGGACAAGAGACCCAGTACTTC.

CDR3 sequence: CASSHRQGISYEAFF. CDR3 coding DNA: TGTGCCAGCAGCCATCGACAGGGCATTTCCTATGAAGCTTTCTTT. The J gene is TRBJ1-1, the V gene TRBV7-2, with 7 positions matching TRBD1. The V gene end was trimmed by 5 bases and the J gene end by 7 bases; junction bases not matched to a gene: 13. The CDR3 spans 15 residues. Germline V gene sequence: CDR1 SGHTA, CDR2 FQGNSA.

The gene calls are TRBV4-2 and TRBJ2-3; 11 bases are a match to TRBD2. This CDR3 is built from 17 residues. J lost 4 bases, V lost 1 base, and 7 bases had no gene match. The germline V gene has CDR1 LGHNA and CDR2 YNFKEQ. CDR3 bases: TGTGCCAGCAGCCAAGCACTAGCGGGAGAAAACCCAGATACGCAGTATTTT. It codes for CASSQALAGENPDTQYF.

This clone was picked up a small number of times. The chain is built from TRBV2 and TRBJ1-2; tentative D call: TRBD1 (6 bases). Germline CDR1 SNHLY, CDR2 FYNNEI. This CDR3 is built from 12 residues. Trimming pared 7 bases from V and 7 bases from J, leaving 13 bases between. The CDR3 sequence is CASNLGAPGYTF. The CDR3 nucleotides read TGTGCCAGCAATTTGGGGGCGCCTGGCTACACCTTC.

The sample holds a few counts of this clone. The J gene is TRBJ1-4, the V gene TRBV7-9; possible D gene TRBD1, 6 bases. V lost 7 bases, J lost 13 bases, and 16 bases lay in between. The germline gives CDR1 SEHNR, CDR2 FQNEAQ (reference sequence). The length of the CDR3 is 12 residues. The CDR3 bases are TGTGCCAGCACCATAACAGGGACGTCACTGTTTTTT. This gives the protein CASTITGTSLFF.

This clone was seen a few times. Distinct nucleotide sequences in the sample also encode this CDR3. The V gene is TRBV30, the J gene TRBJ2-3; D perhaps matches TRBD1 (5 bases). Germline values: CDR1 GTSNPN, CDR2 SVGIG (reference sequence). Trimming took 0 bases from V and 1 from J, leaving 5 bases between them. The CDR3 is made up of 13 amino acids. This CDR3 is CAWSVQGTDTQYF. CDR3 DNA: TGTGCCTGGAGTGTACAGGGCACAGATACGCAGTATTTT.

The table lists this clone with a few counts. The chain joins TRBV5-1 to TRBJ2-3; 11 bases are shared with TRBD1. Germline V gives CDR1 SGHRS, CDR2 YFSETQ. The junction had 11 bases not matched to a gene; V was cut back by 5 bases and J by 6 bases. The CDR3 length is 16 residues. Here the CDR3 reads CASRPPIGTGGDTQYF. In nucleotides, the CDR3 is TGCGCCAGCAGGCCGCCAATCGGGACAGGGGGGGATACGCAGTATTTT.

This sequence joins TRBV27 and TRBJ2-1; D may be TRBD2 (6 bases). Germline V lookup: CDR1 MNHEY, CDR2 SMNVEV (reference sequence). Between the trimmed V and J ends, which lost 6 bases and 6 bases, there was a span of 21 bases. This CDR3 spans 16 amino acids. In DNA, the CDR3 is TGTGCCAGCAGCGGGACTCCCAAAGCCGGTCCCAATGAGCAGTTCTTC. It encodes CASSGTPKAGPNEQFF.

This clone appeared a few times. The CDR3 here is CASSLWTDSEAFF. For the CDR3, the DNA is TGTGCCAGCAGTTTATGGACAGATTCTGAAGCTTTCTTT. The genes are TRBV27 and TRBJ1-1, with a tentative D call TRBD1 (6 bases). V was cut by 1 base and J by 6 bases, with 9 bases left in between. The CDR3 covers 13 residues. CDR1 and CDR2 (germline): MNHEY, SMNVEV (reference sequence).

In this sample, this clone turned up a few times. The CDR3 spells CASSIGASGTNEQFF. The DNA of the CDR3 is TGTGCCAGTAGTATTGGGGCTAGCGGGACCAATGAGCAGTTCTTC. The chain recombines TRBV19 with TRBJ2-1; TRBD2 aligns across 9 bases. The CDR3 extends over 15 amino acids. V lost 3 bases and J lost 6; bases outside the gene matches: 6. Germline V gives CDR1 LNHDA, CDR2 SQIVND (reference sequence).

This chain joins TRBV9 and TRBJ2-2; the D is unclear. The V gene's germline CDR1 is SGDLS and CDR2 YYNGEE. CDR3 length: 16 residues. Trimming pared 3 bases from V and 1 base from J, leaving 13 bases between. CDR3 in DNA: TGTGCCAGCAGCGGCACAGTCTTCTTGAACACCGGGGAGCTGTTTTTT. Translation gives CASSGTVFLNTGELFF.